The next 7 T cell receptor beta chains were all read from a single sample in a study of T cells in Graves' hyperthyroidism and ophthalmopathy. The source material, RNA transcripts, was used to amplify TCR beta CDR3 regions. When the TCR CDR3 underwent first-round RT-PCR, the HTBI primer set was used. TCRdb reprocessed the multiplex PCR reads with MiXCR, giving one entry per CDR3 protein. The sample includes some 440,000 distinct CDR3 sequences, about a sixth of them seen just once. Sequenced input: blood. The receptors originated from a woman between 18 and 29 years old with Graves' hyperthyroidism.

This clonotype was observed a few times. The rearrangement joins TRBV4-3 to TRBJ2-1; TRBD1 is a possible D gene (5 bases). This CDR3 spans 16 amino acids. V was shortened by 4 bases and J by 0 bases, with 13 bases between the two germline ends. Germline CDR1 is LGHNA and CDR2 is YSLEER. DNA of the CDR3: TGCGCCAGCAGCCCCCAGACAGTGAGCTCCTACAATGAGCAGTTCTTC. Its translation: CASSPQTVSSYNEQFF.

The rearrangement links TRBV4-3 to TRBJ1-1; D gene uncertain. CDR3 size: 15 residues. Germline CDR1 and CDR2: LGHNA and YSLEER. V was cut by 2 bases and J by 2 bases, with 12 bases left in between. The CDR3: CASSQSVSFNTEAFF. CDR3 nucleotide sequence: TGCGCCAGCAGCCAAAGCGTTTCCTTTAACACTGAAGCTTTCTTT.

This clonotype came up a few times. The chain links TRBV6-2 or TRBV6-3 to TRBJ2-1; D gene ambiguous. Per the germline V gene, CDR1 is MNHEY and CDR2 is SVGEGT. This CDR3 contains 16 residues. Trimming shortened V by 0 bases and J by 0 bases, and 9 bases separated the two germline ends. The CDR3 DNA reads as TGTGCCAGCAGTTACTCGGAGACGCACTCCTACAATGAGCAGTTCTTC. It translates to CASSYSETHSYNEQFF.

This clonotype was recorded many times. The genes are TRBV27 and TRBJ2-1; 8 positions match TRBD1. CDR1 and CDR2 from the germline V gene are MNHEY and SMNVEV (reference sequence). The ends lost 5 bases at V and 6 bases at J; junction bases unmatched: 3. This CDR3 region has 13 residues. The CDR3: CASSPDRVNEQFF. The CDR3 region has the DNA TGTGCCAGCAGTCCGGACAGGGTCAATGAGCAGTTCTTC.

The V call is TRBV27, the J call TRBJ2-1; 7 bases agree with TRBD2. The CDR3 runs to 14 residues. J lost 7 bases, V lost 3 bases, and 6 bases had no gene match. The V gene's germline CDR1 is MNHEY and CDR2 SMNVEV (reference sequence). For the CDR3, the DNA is TGTGCCAGCAGTTTCCTGACTAGCAGGAATGAGCAGTTCTTC. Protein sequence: CASSFLTSRNEQFF.

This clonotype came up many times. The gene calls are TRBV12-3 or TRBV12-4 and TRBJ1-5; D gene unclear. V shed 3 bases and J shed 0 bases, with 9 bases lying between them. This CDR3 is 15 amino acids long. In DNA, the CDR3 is TGTGCCAGCAGTTTTTCCGACGTTAGCAATCAGCCCCAGCATTTT. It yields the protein CASSFSDVSNQPQHF.

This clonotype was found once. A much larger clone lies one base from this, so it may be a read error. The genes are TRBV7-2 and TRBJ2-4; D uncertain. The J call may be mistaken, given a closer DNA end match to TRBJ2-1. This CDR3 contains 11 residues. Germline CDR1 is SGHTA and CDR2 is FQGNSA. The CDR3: CARSLKAFQFF. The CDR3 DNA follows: TGTGCCCGCAGCTTAAAGGCGTTTCAGTTCTTC.